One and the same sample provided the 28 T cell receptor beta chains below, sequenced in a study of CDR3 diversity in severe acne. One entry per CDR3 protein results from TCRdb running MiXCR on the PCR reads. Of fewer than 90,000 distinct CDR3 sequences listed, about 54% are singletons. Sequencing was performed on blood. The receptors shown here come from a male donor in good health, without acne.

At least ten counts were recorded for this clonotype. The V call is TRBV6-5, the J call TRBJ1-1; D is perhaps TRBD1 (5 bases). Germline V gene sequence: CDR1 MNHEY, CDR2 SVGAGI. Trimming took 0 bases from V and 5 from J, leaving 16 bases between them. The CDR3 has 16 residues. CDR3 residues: CASSYSPTGPPTEAFF. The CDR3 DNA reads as TGTGCCAGCAGTTACTCCCCCACGGGACCGCCAACTGAAGCTTTCTTT.

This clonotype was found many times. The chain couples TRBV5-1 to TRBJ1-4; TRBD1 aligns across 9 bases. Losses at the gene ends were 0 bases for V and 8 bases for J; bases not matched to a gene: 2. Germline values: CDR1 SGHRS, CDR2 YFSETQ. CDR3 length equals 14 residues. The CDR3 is CASSLGTGDEKLFF. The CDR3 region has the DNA TGCGCCAGCAGCTTGGGGACAGGGGACGAAAAACTGTTTTTT.

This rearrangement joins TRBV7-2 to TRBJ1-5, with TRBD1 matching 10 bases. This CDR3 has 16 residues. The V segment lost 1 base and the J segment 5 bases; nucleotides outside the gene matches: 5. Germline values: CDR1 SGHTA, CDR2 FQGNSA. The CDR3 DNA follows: TGTGCCAGCAGCTTAGAGGGACAGGGGCAACATCAGCCCCAGCATTTT. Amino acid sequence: CASSLEGQGQHQPQHF. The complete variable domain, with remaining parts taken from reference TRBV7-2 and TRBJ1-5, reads GAGVSQSPSNKVTEKGKDVELRCDPISGHTALYWYRQSLGQGLEFLIYFQGNSAPDKSGLPSDRFSAERTGGSVSTLTIQRTQQEDSAVYLCASSLEGQGQHQPQHFGDGTRLSIL.

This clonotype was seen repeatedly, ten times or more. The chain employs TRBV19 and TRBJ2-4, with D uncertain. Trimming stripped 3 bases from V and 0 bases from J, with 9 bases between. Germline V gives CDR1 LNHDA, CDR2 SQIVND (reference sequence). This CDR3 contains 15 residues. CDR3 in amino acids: CASSIGELAKNIQYF. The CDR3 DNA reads TGTGCCAGTAGTATTGGAGAGTTAGCCAAAAACATTCAGTACTTC. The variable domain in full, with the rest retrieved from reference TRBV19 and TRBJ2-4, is DGGITQSPKYLFRKEGQNVTLSCEQNLNHDAMYWYRQDPGQGLRLIYYSQIVNDFQKGDIAEGYSVSREKKESFPLTVTSAQKNPTAFYLCASSIGELAKNIQYFGAGTRLSVL.

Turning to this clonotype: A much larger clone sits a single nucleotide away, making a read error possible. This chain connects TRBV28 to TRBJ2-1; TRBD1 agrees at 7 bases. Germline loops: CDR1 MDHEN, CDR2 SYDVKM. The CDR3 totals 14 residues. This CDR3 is CASNFGQASNGQFF. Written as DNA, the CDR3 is TGTGCCAGCAACTTCGGACAGGCGAGCAATGGGCAGTTCTTC.

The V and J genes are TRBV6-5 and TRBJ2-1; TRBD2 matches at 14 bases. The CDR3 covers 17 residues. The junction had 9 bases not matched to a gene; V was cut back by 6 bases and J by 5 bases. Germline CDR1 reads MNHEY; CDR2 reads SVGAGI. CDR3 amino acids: CASSSRTSGGPNNEQFF. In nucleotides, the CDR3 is TGTGCCAGCAGCTCCCGGACTAGCGGGGGGCCGAACAATGAGCAGTTCTTC.

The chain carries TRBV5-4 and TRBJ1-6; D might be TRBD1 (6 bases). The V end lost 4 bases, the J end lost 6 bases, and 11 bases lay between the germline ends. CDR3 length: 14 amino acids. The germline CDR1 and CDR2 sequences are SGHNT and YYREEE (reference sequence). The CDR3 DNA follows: TGTGCCAGCAGCCCCAGGGGTCCTAATTCACCCCTCCACTTT. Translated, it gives CASSPRGPNSPLHF.

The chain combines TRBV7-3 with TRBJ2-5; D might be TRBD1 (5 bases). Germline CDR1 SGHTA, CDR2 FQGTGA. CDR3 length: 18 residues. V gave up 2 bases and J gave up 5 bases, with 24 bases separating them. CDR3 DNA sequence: TGTGCCAGCAGCTTACCCAATTATCGACAGTACCTCCTGGAGACCCAGTACTTC. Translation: CASSLPNYRQYLLETQYF.

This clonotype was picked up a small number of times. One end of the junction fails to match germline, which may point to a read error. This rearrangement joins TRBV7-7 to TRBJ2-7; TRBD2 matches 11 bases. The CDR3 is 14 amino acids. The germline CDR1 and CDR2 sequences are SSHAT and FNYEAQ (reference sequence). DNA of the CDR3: TGTGCTAGCAGCCATAGCGGGGGGGCCTACGAGCAGTACTTC. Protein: CASSHSGGAYEQYF.

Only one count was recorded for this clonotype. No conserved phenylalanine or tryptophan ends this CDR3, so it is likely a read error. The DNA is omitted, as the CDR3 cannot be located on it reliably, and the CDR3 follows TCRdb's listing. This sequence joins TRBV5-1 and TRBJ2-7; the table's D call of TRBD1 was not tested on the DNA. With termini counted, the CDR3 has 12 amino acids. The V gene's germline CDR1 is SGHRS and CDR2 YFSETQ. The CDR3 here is CVSSLTGSEQCL.

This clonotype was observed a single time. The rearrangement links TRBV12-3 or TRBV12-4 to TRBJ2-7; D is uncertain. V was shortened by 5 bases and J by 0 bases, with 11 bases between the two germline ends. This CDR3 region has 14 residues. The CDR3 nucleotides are TGTGCCAGCAGTGACTTGACGGGCTCCTACGAGCAGTACTTC. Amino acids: CASSDLTGSYEQYF.

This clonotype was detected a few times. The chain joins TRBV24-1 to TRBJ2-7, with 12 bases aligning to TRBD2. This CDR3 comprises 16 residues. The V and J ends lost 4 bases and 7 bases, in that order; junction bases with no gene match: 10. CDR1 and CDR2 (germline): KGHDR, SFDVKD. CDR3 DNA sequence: TGTGCCACCAGTGAGTCCCTAGCGGGAGGGCCGGGGGAGCAGTACTTC. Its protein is CATSESLAGGPGEQYF.

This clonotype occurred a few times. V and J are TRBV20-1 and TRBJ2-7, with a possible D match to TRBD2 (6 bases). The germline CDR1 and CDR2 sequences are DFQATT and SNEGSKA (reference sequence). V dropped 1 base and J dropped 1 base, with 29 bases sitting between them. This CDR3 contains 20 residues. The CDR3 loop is CSARVASSPAPGTFSYEQYF. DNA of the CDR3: TGCAGTGCTAGAGTCGCCAGCAGCCCAGCCCCCGGGACTTTTTCCTACGAGCAGTACTTC.

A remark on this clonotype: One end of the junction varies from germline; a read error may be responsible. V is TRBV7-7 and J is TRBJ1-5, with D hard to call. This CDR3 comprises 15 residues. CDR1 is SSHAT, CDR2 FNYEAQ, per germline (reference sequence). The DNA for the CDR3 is TGTGCTAGCAGCTTAGTAGGGAACGGCAATCAGCCCCAGCATTTT. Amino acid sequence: CASSLVGNGNQPQHF.

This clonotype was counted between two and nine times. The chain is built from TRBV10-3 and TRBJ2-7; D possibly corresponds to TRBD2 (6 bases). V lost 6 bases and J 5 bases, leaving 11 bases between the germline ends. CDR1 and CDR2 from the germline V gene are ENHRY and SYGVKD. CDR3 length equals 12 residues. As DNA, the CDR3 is TGTGCCATCAGGAGGGGCGGGGACGAGCAGTACTTC. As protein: CAIRRGGDEQYF.

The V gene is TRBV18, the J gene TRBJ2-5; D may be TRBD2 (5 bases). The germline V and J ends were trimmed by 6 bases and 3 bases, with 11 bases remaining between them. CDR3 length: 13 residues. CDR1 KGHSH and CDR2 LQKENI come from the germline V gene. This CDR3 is CASSQTREETQYF. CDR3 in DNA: TGTGCCAGCTCTCAAACGCGGGAAGAGACCCAGTACTTC.

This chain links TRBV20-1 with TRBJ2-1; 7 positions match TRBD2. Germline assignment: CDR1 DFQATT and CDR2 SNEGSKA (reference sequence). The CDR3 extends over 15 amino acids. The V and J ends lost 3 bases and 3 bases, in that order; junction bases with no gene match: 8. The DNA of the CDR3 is TGCAGTGCTAGGGGGGGGGATGTCAGCTACAATGAGCAGTTCTTC. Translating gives CSARGGDVSYNEQFF.

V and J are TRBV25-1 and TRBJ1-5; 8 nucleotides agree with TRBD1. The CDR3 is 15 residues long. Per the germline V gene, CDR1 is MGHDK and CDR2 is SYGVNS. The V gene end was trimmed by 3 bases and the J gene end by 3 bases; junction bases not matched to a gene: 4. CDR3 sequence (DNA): TGTGCCAGCAGTGAGGCAGGGGGCCTCAATCAGCCCCAGCATTTT. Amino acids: CASSEAGGLNQPQHF.

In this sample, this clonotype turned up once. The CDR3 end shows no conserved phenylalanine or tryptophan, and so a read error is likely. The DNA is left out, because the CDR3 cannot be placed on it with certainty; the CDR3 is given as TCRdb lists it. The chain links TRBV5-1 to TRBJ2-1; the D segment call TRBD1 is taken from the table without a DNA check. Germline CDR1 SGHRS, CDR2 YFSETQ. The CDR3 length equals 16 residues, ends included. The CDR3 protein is CASSLGGTGFGNEQLL.

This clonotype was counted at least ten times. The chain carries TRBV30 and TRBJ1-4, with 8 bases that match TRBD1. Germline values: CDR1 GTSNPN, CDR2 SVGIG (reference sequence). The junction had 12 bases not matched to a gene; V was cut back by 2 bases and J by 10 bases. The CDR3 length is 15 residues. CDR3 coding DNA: TGTGCCTGGAGTACAAGGGGGACAGGTCTCGGAAAACTGTTTTTT. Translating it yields CAWSTRGTGLGKLFF.

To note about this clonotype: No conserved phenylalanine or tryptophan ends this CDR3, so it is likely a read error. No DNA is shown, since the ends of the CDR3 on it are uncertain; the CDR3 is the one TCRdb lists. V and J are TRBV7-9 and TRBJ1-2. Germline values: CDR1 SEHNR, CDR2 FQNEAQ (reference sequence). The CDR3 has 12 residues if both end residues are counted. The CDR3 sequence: CASSLVGSMNTE.

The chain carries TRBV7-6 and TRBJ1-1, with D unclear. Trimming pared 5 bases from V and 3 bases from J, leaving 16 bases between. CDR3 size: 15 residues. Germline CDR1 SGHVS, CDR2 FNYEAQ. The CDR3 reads CASSPSHRRDTEAFF. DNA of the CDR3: TGTGCCAGCAGCCCATCACACCGGAGGGACACTGAAGCTTTCTTT.

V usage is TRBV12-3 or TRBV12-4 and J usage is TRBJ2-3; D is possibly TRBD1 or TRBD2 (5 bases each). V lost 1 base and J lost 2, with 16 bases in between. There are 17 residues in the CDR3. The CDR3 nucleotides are TGTGCCAGCAGTTTAGTACCGGGACGGACCTACACAGATACGCAGTATTTT. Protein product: CASSLVPGRTYTDTQYF.

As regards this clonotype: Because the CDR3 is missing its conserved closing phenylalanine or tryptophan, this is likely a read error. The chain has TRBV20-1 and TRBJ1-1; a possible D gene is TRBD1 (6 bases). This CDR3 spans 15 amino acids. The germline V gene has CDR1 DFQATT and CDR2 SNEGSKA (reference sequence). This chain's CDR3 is CSATATGEKYTEAFS. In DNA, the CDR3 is TGCAGCGCGACCGCGACAGGAGAAAAATACACTGAAGCTTTCTCT.

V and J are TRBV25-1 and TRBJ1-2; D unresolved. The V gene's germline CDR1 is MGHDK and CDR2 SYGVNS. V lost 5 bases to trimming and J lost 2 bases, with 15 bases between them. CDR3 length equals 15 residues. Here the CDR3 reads CASSYKRAGNYGYTF. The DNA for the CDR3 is TGTGCCAGCAGTTACAAACGAGCAGGAAACTATGGCTACACCTTC.

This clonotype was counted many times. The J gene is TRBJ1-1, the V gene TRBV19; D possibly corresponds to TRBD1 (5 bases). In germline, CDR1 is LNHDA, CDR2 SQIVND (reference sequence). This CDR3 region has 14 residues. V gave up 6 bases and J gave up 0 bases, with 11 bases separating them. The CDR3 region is CASRPEGMNTEAFF. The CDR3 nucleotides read TGTGCCAGTAGACCGGAGGGGATGAACACTGAAGCTTTCTTT.

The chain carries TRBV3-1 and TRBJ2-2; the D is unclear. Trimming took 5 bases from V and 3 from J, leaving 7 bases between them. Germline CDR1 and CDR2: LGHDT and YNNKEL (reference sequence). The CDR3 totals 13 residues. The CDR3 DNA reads TGTGCCAGCAGCGATGTTTACACCGGGGAGCTGTTTTTT. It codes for CASSDVYTGELFF.

As DNA, the CDR3 is TGTGCCAGCAGCCCTAGGGTTACTGGAAACACCATATATTTT. Protein sequence: CASSPRVTGNTIYF. The chain has TRBV7-9 and TRBJ1-3; D remains unclear. The CDR3 is 14 residues long. Germline V gives CDR1 SEHNR, CDR2 FQNEAQ (reference sequence). Deletions cut 5 bases from V and 2 bases from J, with 10 bases between.